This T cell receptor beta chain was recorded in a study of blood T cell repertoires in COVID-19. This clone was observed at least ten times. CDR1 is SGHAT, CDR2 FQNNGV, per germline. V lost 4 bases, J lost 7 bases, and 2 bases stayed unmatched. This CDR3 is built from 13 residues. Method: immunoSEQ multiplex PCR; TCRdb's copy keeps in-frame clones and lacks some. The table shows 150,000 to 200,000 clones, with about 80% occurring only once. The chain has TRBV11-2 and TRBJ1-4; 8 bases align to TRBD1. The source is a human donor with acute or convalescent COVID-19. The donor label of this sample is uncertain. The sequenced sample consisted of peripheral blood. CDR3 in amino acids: CASSWGTGEKLFF. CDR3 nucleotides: TGTGCCAGCAGCTGGGGGACAGGTGAAAAACTGTTTTTT.